This TCR beta chain appears in the sequencing data of a study of T cell changes during pregnancy in multiple sclerosis. Germline CDR1 and CDR2: SGHTA and FQGNSA. This CDR3 is 14 amino acids long. V shed 1 base and J 10 bases; nucleotides not matched to a gene: 7. The repertoire was sequenced with immunoSEQ multiplex PCR; TCRdb's copy has only in-frame clones and lacks some. This sample yields roughly 30,000 clones, of which 89% are seen a single time; 5.1% belongs to the top ten. This clonotype was sampled from a female donor with multiple sclerosis, enrolled in a pregnancy study. Sequencing used CD8+ T cells from peripheral blood mononuclear cells, obtained in the first trimester of pregnancy. The chain employs TRBV7-2 and TRBJ2-1, with TRBD2 identical over 7 bases. The CDR3 DNA sequence: TGTGCCAGCAGCTTAGTGGGAGTGCGGGGGGAGCAGTTCTTC. It translates to CASSLVGVRGEQFF. Full variable domain (outside the CDR3, taken from reference TRBV7-2 and TRBJ2-1): GAGVSQSPSNKVTEKGKDVELRCDPISGHTALYWYRQSLGQGLEFLIYFQGNSAPDKSGLPSDRFSAERTGGSVSTLTIQRTQQEDSAVYLCASSLVGVRGEQFFGPGTRLTVL.